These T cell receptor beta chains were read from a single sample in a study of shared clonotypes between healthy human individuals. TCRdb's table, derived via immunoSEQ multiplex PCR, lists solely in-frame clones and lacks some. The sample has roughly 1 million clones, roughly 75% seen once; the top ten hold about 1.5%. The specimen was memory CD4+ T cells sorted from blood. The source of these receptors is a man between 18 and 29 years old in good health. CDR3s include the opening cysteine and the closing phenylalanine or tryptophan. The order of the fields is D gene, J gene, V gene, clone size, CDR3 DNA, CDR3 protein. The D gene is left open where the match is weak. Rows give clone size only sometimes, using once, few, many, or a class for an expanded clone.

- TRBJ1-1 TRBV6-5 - TGTGCCAGCAGTTACTTGGGGGCAGCTTTCTTT CASSYLGAAFF
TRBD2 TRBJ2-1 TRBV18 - TGTGCCAGCTCCTACCGTTCGACTAGCGGGGGTCGCTCCTACAATGAGCAGTTCTTC CASSYRSTSGGRSYNEQFF
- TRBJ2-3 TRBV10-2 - TGCGCCAGCAGTAGACAGGGAGGGACAGATACGCAGTATTTT CASSRQGGTDTQYF
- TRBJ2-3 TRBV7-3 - TGTGCCAGCAGCCCTCAAATCGGTGGTACGCAGTATTTT CASSPQIGGTQYF
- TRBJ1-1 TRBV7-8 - TGTGCCAGCAGCTTGACGGACGGAAAGAACACTGAAGCTTTCTTT CASSLTDGKNTEAFF
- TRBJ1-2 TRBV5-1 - TGCGCCAGCAGCTTGTCCGGGGGCGAGAGCTACACCTTC CASSLSGGESYTF
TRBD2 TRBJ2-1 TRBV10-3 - TGTGCCATCAGTCAGCGGGGCTCCTACAATGAGCAGTTCTTC CAISQRGSYNEQFF
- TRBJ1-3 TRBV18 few TGTGCCAGCTCACCATTCCAGGCTTCACAGGCTGGAAACACCATATATTTT CASSPFQASQAGNTIYF
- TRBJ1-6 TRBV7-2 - TGTGCCAGCAGCGTATCCCGACGGGGGCACTCACCCCTCCACTTT CASSVSRRGHSPLHF
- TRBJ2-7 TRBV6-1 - TGTGCCAGCAGTCCAGGGGCCCTCTCCTACGAGCAGTACTTC CASSPGALSYEQYF
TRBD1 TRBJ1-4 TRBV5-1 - TGCGCCAGCAGCACGGGACAGGCGCATGAAAAACTGTTTTTT CASSTGQAHEKLFF
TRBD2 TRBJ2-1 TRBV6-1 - TGTGCCAGCAGTGAAGATCTAGCGGGGCTCTACAATGAGCAGTTCTTC CASSEDLAGLYNEQFF
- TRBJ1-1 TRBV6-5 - TGTGCCAGCAGTTACAGTTACATGAACACTGAAGCTTTCTTT CASSYSYMNTEAFF
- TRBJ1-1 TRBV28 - TGTGCCAGCAGTTTAGACCCCGAACCTGAAGCTTTCTTT CASSLDPEPEAFF
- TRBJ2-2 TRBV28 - TGTGCCAGCAGTTCCCTCACCGGGGAGCTGTTTTTT CASSSLTGELFF
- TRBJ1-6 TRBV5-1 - TGCGCCAGCATTTACGTGAGGGCTAATTCACCCCTCCACTTT CASIYVRANSPLHF
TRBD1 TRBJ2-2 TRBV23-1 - TGCGCCAGCAGCCTGGACAGGGCCACCGGGGAGCTGTTTTTT CASSLDRATGELFF
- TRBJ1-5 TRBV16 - TGTGCCAGCAGCCAAAACCGGGGGCCTAGCAATCAGCCCCAGCATTTT CASSQNRGPSNQPQHF
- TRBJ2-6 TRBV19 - TGTGCCAGTAGTATACTATTCGCTGGGGCCAACGTCCTGACTTTC CASSILFAGANVLTF
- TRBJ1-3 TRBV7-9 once TGTGCCAGCAGCTTAAATCCTCTCGGCACGGGCTTCTCTGGAAACACCATATATTTT CASSLNPLGTGFSGNTIYF
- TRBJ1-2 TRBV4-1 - TGCGCCAGCAGCCAAGATACGGGGGGGCAAGCCTATGGCTACACCTTC CASSQDTGGQAYGYTF
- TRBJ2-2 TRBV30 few TGTGCCTGGAGCGAGGGAATGAGGGCGGAGCTGTTTTTT CAWSEGMRAELFF
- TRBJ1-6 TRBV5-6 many TGTGCCAGCAGCTACCCTACAGGATCACCCCTCCACTTT CASSYPTGSPLHF
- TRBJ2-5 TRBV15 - TGTGCCACCAGCGCGGAGGGTCCTGGGGAGACCCAGTACTTC CATSAEGPGETQYF
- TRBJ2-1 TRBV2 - TGTGCCAGCAGGGCGGGACTGATTTACAATGAGCAGTTCTTC CASRAGLIYNEQFF
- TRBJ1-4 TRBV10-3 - TGTGCCATCAGTGAGTCGGGCGGCAATAATGAAAAACTGTTTTTT CAISESGGNNEKLFF
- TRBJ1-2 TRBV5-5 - TGTGCCAGCAGCTTACAGCCTGACTATGGCTACACCTTC CASSLQPDYGYTF
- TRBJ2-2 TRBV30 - TGTGCCTGGAGTCGAGCCGTGAACACCGGGGAGCTGTTTTTT CAWSRAVNTGELFF
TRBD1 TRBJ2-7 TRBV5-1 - TGCGCCAGCAGCGACAGGGGAAGCGGCGAGCAGTACTTC CASSDRGSGEQYF
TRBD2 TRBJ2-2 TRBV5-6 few TGTGCCAGCAGCCGCCCAAGCGGGGGGGCGAACACCGGGGAGCTGTTTTTT CASSRPSGGANTGELFF
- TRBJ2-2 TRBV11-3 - TGTGCCAGCAGCTTAGGTGGTGGAGGGGGCCACGGGGAGCTGTTTTTT CASSLGGGGGHGELFF
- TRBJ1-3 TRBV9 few TGTGCCAGCAGCGTAGCACTCCAGGCTGCTGGAAACACCATATATTTT CASSVALQAAGNTIYF
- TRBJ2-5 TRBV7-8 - TGTGCCAGCAGACCCACAGTTACCTTAGAGACCCAGTACTTC CASRPTVTLETQYF
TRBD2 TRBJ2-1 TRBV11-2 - TGTGCCAGCAGCCAAACTAGCGGCCGTGGCAATGAGCAGTTCTTC CASSQTSGRGNEQFF
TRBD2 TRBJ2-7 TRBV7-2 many TGTGCCAGCAGCTTAGGGGGAGCGGGAGGGCTACACGAGCAGTACTTC CASSLGGAGGLHEQYF
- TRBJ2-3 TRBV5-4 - TGTGCCAGCAGCCTTACCACTAGCACAGATACGCAGTATTTT CASSLTTSTDTQYF
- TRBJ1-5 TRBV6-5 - TGTGCCAGCAGTGAACACAGAAATCAGCCCCAGCATTTT CASSEHRNQPQHF
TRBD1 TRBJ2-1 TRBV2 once TGTGCCAGCTCGGGACAGGGAGGGAATGAGCAGTTCTTC CASSGQGGNEQFF
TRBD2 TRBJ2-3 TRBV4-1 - TGCGCCAGCAGCCGGCAACTAGCGGGGTATTCTAGCACAGATACGCAGTATTTT CASSRQLAGYSSTDTQYF
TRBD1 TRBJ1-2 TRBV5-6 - TGTGCCAGCAGTTCGGACAGGGTATTGTTTGGCTACACCTTC CASSSDRVLFGYTF
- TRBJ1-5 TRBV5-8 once TGTGCCAGCACCCCCGGACCGGGCAATCAGCCCCAGCATTTT CASTPGPGNQPQHF
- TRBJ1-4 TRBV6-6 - TGTGCCAGCACTTCTCCGACCAACGGGGAAAAACTGTTTTTT CASTSPTNGEKLFF
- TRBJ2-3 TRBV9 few TGTGCCAGCAGCGCGGGGACAACTAGCACAGATACGCAGTATTTT CASSAGTTSTDTQYF
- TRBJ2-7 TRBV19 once TGTGCCACCCGATCCCCGGGGGCTACCTACGAGCAGTACTTC CATRSPGATYEQYF
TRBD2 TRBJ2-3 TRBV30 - TGTGCCTGGAGTGGGCTAGCGGGGTCGGGAGATACGCAGTATTTT CAWSGLAGSGDTQYF
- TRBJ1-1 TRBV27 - TGTGCCAGCAAATGGGGTGTGAACACTGAAGCTTTCTTT CASKWGVNTEAFF
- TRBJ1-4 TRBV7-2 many TGTGCCAGCAGCTTAGTGCCAGGGTCTAATGAAAAACTGTTTTTT CASSLVPGSNEKLFF
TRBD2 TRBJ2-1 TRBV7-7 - TGTGCTAGCTCGGCTAGCGGGGGGAATGAGCAGTTCTTC CASSASGGNEQFF
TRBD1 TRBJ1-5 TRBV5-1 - TGTGCCAGCAGCGGAGGGACAGGGGGATTGTATCAGCCCCAGCATTTT CASSGGTGGLYQPQHF
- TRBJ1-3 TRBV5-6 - TGTGCCAGCAGCTCCCCGACGGGAAACACCATATATTTT CASSSPTGNTIYF
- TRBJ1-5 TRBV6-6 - TGTGCCAGCAGTTACGTCGAGTTAAATCAGCCCCAGCATTTT CASSYVELNQPQHF
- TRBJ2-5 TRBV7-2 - TGTGCCAGCAGCCACGGGAAAAGGGGGACCCAAGAGACCCAGTACTTC CASSHGKRGTQETQYF
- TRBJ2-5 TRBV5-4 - TGTGCCAGCAGCTTGGGGTCGAGGGAAGAGACCCAGTACTTC CASSLGSREETQYF
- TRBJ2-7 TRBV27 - TGTGCCAGCAGTTCCACCATTAGCGGAGGGACCTACGAGCAGTACTTC CASSSTISGGTYEQYF
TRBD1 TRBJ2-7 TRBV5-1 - TGCGCCAGCAGCCACCCGACAGGGGGCGAGCAGTACTTC CASSHPTGGEQYF